The 27 T cell receptor beta chains reported below all come from one sample, sequenced in a study of blood T cell repertoires in COVID-19. Clones were sequenced by immunoSEQ multiplex PCR, and TCRdb holds only the in-frame ones, with some missing. Altogether about 200,000 clones are present, just over 85% being singletons, with the ten largest covering 5.9%. The sample comprised peripheral blood. All receptors come from a man older than 75 with acute or convalescent COVID-19.

The chain carries TRBV6-2 or TRBV6-3 and TRBJ1-2; D is ambiguous. The V and J ends lost 2 bases and 3 bases respectively, with 16 bases between them. Per the germline V gene, CDR1 is MNHEY and CDR2 is SVGEGT. This CDR3 is 16 amino acids long. The CDR3 is CASSYGLRAVDYGYTF. DNA for the CDR3: TGTGCCAGCAGTTACGGTCTTCGAGCGGTCGACTATGGCTACACCTTC.

The chain employs TRBV27 and TRBJ2-7, with TRBD2 matching 11 bases. This CDR3 is 15 amino acids long. Germline V gene sequence: CDR1 MNHEY, CDR2 SMNVEV (reference sequence). With V trimmed by 7 bases and J by 3 bases, 8 bases remained unmatched. The CDR3 bases are TGTGCCAGCAAGTACGCCCTAGCGGGAGGCTACGAGCAGTACTTC. Translated, it gives CASKYALAGGYEQYF.

This sequence joins TRBV24-1 and TRBJ2-1, with TRBD2 matching over 7 bases. With 0 bases clipped from V and 7 bases from J, the junction kept 5 bases outside the gene matches. The germline CDR1 and CDR2 sequences are KGHDR and SFDVKD. The CDR3 sequence is 15 residues long. The DNA for the CDR3 is TGTGCCACCAGTGATTTGACTAGCGTAGGAAATGAGCAGTTCTTC. Protein product: CATSDLTSVGNEQFF.

The CDR3 reads CASIRGGSDYGYTF. The CDR3 DNA reads as TGTGCCAGCATTCGGGGGGGCTCCGACTATGGCTACACCTTC. This sequence joins TRBV11-2 and TRBJ1-2; TRBD1 might be the D (6 bases). The CDR3 extends over 14 amino acids. The germline V gene encodes CDR1 SGHAT and CDR2 FQNNGV. V was cut by 7 bases and J by 3 bases, with 15 bases left in between.

A few counts support this clone. V gene TRBV7-2 combines with J gene TRBJ2-2, with 9 bases fitting TRBD1. Germline assignment: CDR1 SGHTA and CDR2 FQGNSA. V was pared by 6 bases and J by 7 bases, with 9 bases of the junction left unmatched. This CDR3 region has 15 residues. CDR3 loop: CASRLGTGLGGELFF. CDR3 nucleotide sequence: TGTGCCAGCAGACTCGGGACAGGGTTAGGCGGGGAGCTGTTTTTT.

The rearrangement joins TRBV6-6 to TRBJ2-1; 10 nucleotides agree with TRBD2. Losses at the gene ends were 5 bases for V and 6 bases for J; bases not matched to a gene: 4. The CDR3 has 14 amino acids. Germline V CDR1 and CDR2: MNHNY, SVGAGI (reference sequence). The CDR3 protein is CASSPSGRANEQFF. CDR3 DNA sequence: TGTGCCAGCAGTCCCAGCGGGAGGGCCAATGAGCAGTTCTTC.

The gene calls are TRBV30 and TRBJ1-4; a weak D match, TRBD1 (6 bases). In germline, CDR1 is GTSNPN, CDR2 SVGIG (reference sequence). The CDR3 length is 16 residues. Trimming left V 0 bases short and J 8 bases short, with 19 bases between. CDR3 nucleotide sequence: TGTGCCTGGAGTGTGTGGGGTACAGGGAGTAGGGAAAAACTGTTTTTT. Its translation is CAWSVWGTGSREKLFF.

The rearrangement links TRBV9 to TRBJ1-2, with TRBD1 matching over 8 bases. Germline CDR1 reads SGDLS; CDR2 reads YYNGEE. The CDR3 covers 15 residues. The V gene end was trimmed by 3 bases and the J gene end by 4 bases; junction bases not matched to a gene: 8. CDR3 sequence reads: CASSASGTGIYGYTF. The CDR3 DNA reads as TGTGCCAGCAGCGCATCCGGGACAGGCATCTATGGCTACACCTTC.

This chain joins TRBV12-3 or TRBV12-4 and TRBJ1-2; D gene uncertain. The CDR3 has 11 residues. V lost 4 bases, J lost 3 bases, and 3 bases lay in between. CDR3 loop: CASSSDYGYTF. CDR3 DNA sequence: TGTGCCAGCAGTTCGGACTATGGCTACACCTTC.

This sequence joins TRBV5-1 and TRBJ2-5; TRBD1 matches 9 bases. This CDR3 has 14 amino acids. V was clipped by 7 bases and J by 5 bases; unmatched bases: 9. Germline V gene lookup returns CDR1 SGHRS and CDR2 YFSETQ. CDR3 coding DNA: TGCGCCAGCCAAGTAACAGGGGGCGAGGAGACCCAGTACTTC. This codes for CASQVTGGEETQYF.

The chain employs TRBV5-8 and TRBJ2-1; D possibly corresponds to TRBD2 (6 bases). This CDR3 comprises 15 residues. V was pared by 4 bases and J by 2 bases, with 13 bases between. Germline CDR1 is SGHTS and CDR2 is YDEGEE. The DNA for the CDR3 is TGTGCCAGCAGCCCCAGGCGGGGTGCCTACAATGAGCAGTTCTTC. Its protein product is CASSPRRGAYNEQFF.

This clone was seen only once. The chain has TRBV18 and TRBJ2-1; 7 nucleotides line up with TRBD1. CDR3 length: 16 amino acids. CDR1 is KGHSH, CDR2 LQKENI, per germline. The trim removed 3 bases at V and 3 bases at J, leaving 8 bases unmatched. CDR3 sequence: CASSPAATGYYNEQFF. The CDR3 nucleotides are TGTGCCAGCTCACCGGCCGCGACAGGGTACTACAATGAGCAGTTCTTC.

The table lists this clone with a count of one. This chain joins TRBV7-2 and TRBJ2-1, with TRBD2 identical over 10 bases. V lost 7 bases to trimming and J lost 9 bases; unmatched junction nucleotides: 3. CDR1 is SGHTA and CDR2 is FQGNSA in the germline V gene. This CDR3 comprises 12 residues. CDR3 region: CASKREGGEQFF. CDR3 DNA sequence: TGTGCCAGCAAGCGGGAGGGTGGTGAGCAGTTCTTC.

J is TRBJ2-1 and V is TRBV7-2; the D gene is possibly TRBD1 (6 bases). The germline gives CDR1 SGHTA, CDR2 FQGNSA. V lost 6 bases to trimming and J lost 0 bases, with 12 bases between them. The CDR3 spans 15 residues. The CDR3 loop is CASSPDRPSYNEQFF. DNA of the CDR3: TGTGCCAGCAGTCCAGACAGGCCCTCCTACAATGAGCAGTTCTTC.

V is TRBV5-3 and J is TRBJ1-1; TRBD1 aligns across 9 bases. TRBV5-3 is identified as an open reading frame with a role that is uncertain. The CDR3 runs 15 residues. The junction had 3 bases not matched to a gene; V was cut back by 2 bases and J by 1 base. CDR3 in DNA: TGTGCCAGAAGCTTACAGGGGGCGGGGAACACTGAAGCTTTCTTT. Amino acids: CARSLQGAGNTEAFF.

This clone was recorded only once. The chain joins TRBV9 to TRBJ2-1; maybe TRBD2 (6 bases). This CDR3 has 16 residues. V was trimmed by 4 bases and J by 2 bases, leaving 16 bases between them. Germline CDR1 reads SGDLS; CDR2 reads YYNGEE. CDR3 protein: CASSPRDWRTYNEQFF. The CDR3 DNA sequence: TGTGCCAGCAGCCCCCGGGACTGGAGAACCTACAATGAGCAGTTCTTC.

This chain joins TRBV4-1 and TRBJ2-3; possibly TRBD1 for D (6 bases). The V gene lost 0 bases and the J gene lost 6 bases, with 16 bases spanning the gap. The CDR3 loop spans 16 amino acids. The germline CDR1 and CDR2 sequences are MGHRA and YSYEKL. This chain's CDR3 is CASSQDHRQGWDTQYF. The CDR3, as DNA: TGCGCCAGCAGCCAAGATCACCGGCAGGGGTGGGATACGCAGTATTTT.

This chain connects TRBV11-3 to TRBJ1-2, with 7 bases that match TRBD1. CDR3 length: 15 amino acids. With 5 bases clipped from V and 3 bases from J, the junction kept 9 bases outside the gene matches. Germline assignment: CDR1 SGHNT and CDR2 YENEEA. Here the CDR3 DNA reads TGTGCCAGCAGCCCTGACAGGGAGTGGGACTATGGCTACACCTTC. Translating gives CASSPDREWDYGYTF.

The chain carries TRBV6-5 and TRBJ1-5, with 8 positions matching TRBD1. V lost 5 bases and J lost 2; bases outside the gene matches: 5. Germline V gene data show CDR1 as MNHEY and CDR2 as SVGAGI. This CDR3 comprises 15 residues. The CDR3 spells CASSRQGAGNQPQHF. In nucleotides, the CDR3 is TGTGCCAGCAGTCGGCAGGGGGCTGGCAATCAGCCCCAGCATTTT.

The chain carries TRBV27 and TRBJ1-2; 7 bases are a match to TRBD1. From germline, CDR1 is MNHEY and CDR2 SMNVEV (reference sequence). V trimming: 0 bases; J trimming: 7 bases; junction bases outside the gene matches: 2. The length of the CDR3 is 13 residues. Written as DNA, the CDR3 is TGTGCCAGCAGTTTATCAACAGGGGCTGGCTACACCTTC. This translates into CASSLSTGAGYTF.

V is TRBV11-2 and J is TRBJ2-7, with 10 positions matching TRBD2. The CDR3 sequence is 15 residues long. From germline, CDR1 is SGHAT and CDR2 FQNNGV. The junction had 8 bases not matched to a gene; V was cut back by 5 bases and J by 4 bases. Written as DNA, the CDR3 is TGTGCCAGCAGCCTCGGCGCTAGCGGGAGTTACGAGCAGTACTTC. It yields the protein CASSLGASGSYEQYF. Variable domain in full (rest from reference TRBV11-2 and TRBJ2-7): EAGVAQSPRYKIIEKRQSVAFWCNPISGHATLYWYQQILGQGPKLLIQFQNNGVVDDSQLPKDRFSAERLKGVDSTLKIQPAKLEDSAVYLCASSLGASGSYEQYFGPGTRLTVT.

The chain recombines TRBV6-2 or TRBV6-3 with TRBJ2-7, with 7 bases aligning to TRBD1. The germline V gene has CDR1 MNHEY and CDR2 SVGEGT. V gave up 5 bases and J gave up 9 bases; unmatched junction bases: 13. The CDR3 contains 14 residues. The DNA for the CDR3 is TGTGCCAGCAGTAAGACAGGGCCCCCTACGGGGCAGTACGTC. It translates to CASSKTGPPTGQYV.

CDR3 loop: CASSKDRGSGANVLTF. In nucleotides, the CDR3 is TGCGCCAGCAGCAAAGACAGGGGGTCTGGGGCCAACGTCCTGACTTTC. The chain has TRBV5-1 and TRBJ2-6, with 9 bases matching TRBD1. The CDR3 is 16 residues long. J gave up 1 base and V 4 bases, and 3 bases lay outside the gene matches. Looked up from germline, CDR1 is SGHRS and CDR2 is YFSETQ.

Turning to this clone: Other DNA sequences in this specimen translate into the identical CDR3. This chain joins TRBV7-3 and TRBJ2-3; D is perhaps TRBD2 (5 bases). Trimming stripped 0 bases from V and 3 bases from J, with 7 bases between. This CDR3 is built from 14 residues. Germline V gene lookup returns CDR1 SGHTA and CDR2 FQGTGA. Here the CDR3 reads CASSLTGGTDTQYF. The CDR3 DNA is TGTGCCAGCAGCTTAACTGGCGGGACAGATACGCAGTATTTT.

V is TRBV14 and J is TRBJ1-1; D not certain. The CDR3 is 11 residues long. The V end was cut by 8 bases, the J end by 2 bases, with 6 bases between. Germline V lookup: CDR1 SGHDN, CDR2 FVKESK. CDR3 DNA: TGTGCCAGCGCGGGAAACACTGAAGCTTTCTTT. Translating gives CASAGNTEAFF.

The gene calls are TRBV6-5 and TRBJ2-1; 14 bases agree with TRBD2. V trimming: 4 bases; J trimming: 8 bases; junction bases outside the gene matches: 7. The germline gives CDR1 MNHEY, CDR2 SVGAGI. There are 16 residues in the CDR3. The CDR3 loop reads CASSSLTSGRAHEQFF. CDR3 coding DNA: TGTGCCAGCAGTTCTTTGACTAGCGGGAGGGCCCATGAGCAGTTCTTC.

The chain links TRBV6-2 or TRBV6-3 to TRBJ1-6, with a possible D match to TRBD1 (6 bases). Per the germline V gene, CDR1 is MNHEY and CDR2 is SVGEGT. V dropped 5 bases and J dropped 7 bases, with 15 bases sitting between them. The CDR3 totals 15 residues. DNA for the CDR3: TGTGCCAGCAGTACCCTGGGGGCAGAAAATTCACCCCTCCACTTT. As protein: CASSTLGAENSPLHF.